This is a list of T cell receptor beta chains from one sample in a study of blood T cell repertoires in COVID-19. Data came from immunoSEQ multiplex PCR; TCRdb stores just in-frame clones and leaves some out. The repertoire consists of around 500,000 clones, with 70% to 90% occurring once and the leading ten covering about 3%. Source material: peripheral blood. All receptors derive from a human donor in a cohort sampled during active COVID-19. Each CDR3 is given with its conserved first and last residue. A D gene is named only where the DNA matches it firmly. A clone size is listed for some rows: how often the clone was seen (once, few, many), or a class if it is expanded.

CDR3 protein: CASGSQGLGLNEQFF
CDR3 DNA: TGTGCTAGTGGTTCACAGGGGTTGGGGCTCAATGAGCAGTTCTTC
V gene: TRBV12-5
J gene: TRBJ2-1
clone size: NA
D gene: TRBD1

CDR3 protein: CASSLGQGFPYEQYF
CDR3 DNA: TGTGCCAGCAGTTTGGGACAGGGGTTCCCCTACGAGCAGTACTTC
V gene: TRBV7-3
J gene: TRBJ2-7
clone size: NA
D gene: TRBD1

CDR3 protein: CASSSRTGINQPQHF
CDR3 DNA: TGTGCCAGTAGTTCGCGTACAGGGATCAATCAGCCCCAGCATTTT
V gene: TRBV19
J gene: TRBJ1-5
clone size: NA
D gene: NA

CDR3 protein: CASSLAQEPYGYTF
CDR3 DNA: TGCGCCAGCAGCTTGGCCCAGGAACCCTATGGCTACACCTTC
V gene: TRBV5-1
J gene: TRBJ1-2
clone size: NA
D gene: NA

CDR3 protein: CASSSVGSGRGGVGQFF
CDR3 DNA: TGTGCCAGCAGCTCCGTGGGCAGCGGGAGAGGGGGCGTGGGGCAGTTCTTC
V gene: TRBV7-8
J gene: TRBJ2-1
clone size: NA
D gene: NA

CDR3 protein: CASSLYGAGYTEAFF
CDR3 DNA: TGTGCCAGCAGTTTATATGGGGCAGGCTACACTGAAGCTTTCTTT
V gene: TRBV27
J gene: TRBJ1-1
clone size: few
D gene: NA

CDR3 protein: CASSLRTGLADTQYF
CDR3 DNA: TGTGCCAGCAGTCTACGGACAGGGTTAGCAGATACGCAGTATTTT
V gene: TRBV27
J gene: TRBJ2-3
clone size: NA
D gene: TRBD1

CDR3 protein: CASSYQYTDTQYF
CDR3 DNA: TGTGCCAGCAGCTATCAGTACACAGATACGCAGTATTTT
V gene: TRBV7-3
J gene: TRBJ2-3
clone size: NA
D gene: NA

CDR3 protein: CASSLGPARETQYF
CDR3 DNA: TGCGCCAGCAGCTTGGGACCCGCCAGGGAGACCCAGTACTTC
V gene: TRBV5-1
J gene: TRBJ2-5
clone size: NA
D gene: NA

CDR3 protein: CASSVEAGHYNEQFF
CDR3 DNA: TGTGCCAGCAGCGTAGAGGCAGGGCACTACAATGAGCAGTTCTTC
V gene: TRBV9
J gene: TRBJ2-1
clone size: NA
D gene: NA

CDR3 protein: CASSQERRGYNEQFF
CDR3 DNA: TGTGCCAGCAGCCAAGAGAGGAGGGGTTACAATGAGCAGTTCTTC
V gene: TRBV4-2
J gene: TRBJ2-1
clone size: few
D gene: NA

CDR3 protein: CASRAILAGGREQYF
CDR3 DNA: TGTGCCAGCAGAGCCATACTAGCGGGAGGGAGGGAGCAGTACTTC
V gene: TRBV2
J gene: TRBJ2-7
clone size: few
D gene: TRBD2

CDR3 protein: CASSRQPNSYEQYF
CDR3 DNA: TGTGCCAGCAGTCGACAGCCGAATTCCTACGAGCAGTACTTC
V gene: TRBV7-2
J gene: TRBJ2-7
clone size: NA
D gene: NA

CDR3 protein: CAWSVTSAETQYF
CDR3 DNA: TGTGCCTGGAGTGTCACTAGCGCGGAGACCCAGTACTTC
V gene: TRBV30
J gene: TRBJ2-5
clone size: once
D gene: TRBD2

CDR3 protein: CASSIREVPDTQYF
CDR3 DNA: TGTGCCAGTAGTATAAGGGAGGTCCCGGATACGCAGTATTTT
V gene: TRBV19
J gene: TRBJ2-3
clone size: NA
D gene: NA

CDR3 protein: CASSYRDRVSPLHF
CDR3 DNA: TGTGCCAGCAGCTACCGGGACAGGGTCTCACCCCTCCACTTT
V gene: TRBV7-8
J gene: TRBJ1-6
clone size: NA
D gene: TRBD1

CDR3 protein: CASSPTGGRNQPQHF
CDR3 DNA: TGCGCCAGCAGCCCGACGGGGGGCAGGAATCAGCCCCAGCATTTT
V gene: TRBV4-1
J gene: TRBJ1-5
clone size: NA
D gene: NA

CDR3 protein: CATSRDFGRGNEQFF
CDR3 DNA: TGTGCCACCAGCAGAGACTTCGGCAGGGGCAATGAGCAGTTCTTC
V gene: TRBV15
J gene: TRBJ2-1
clone size: NA
D gene: NA

CDR3 protein: CAWSAGTGTDTQYF
CDR3 DNA: TGTGCCTGGAGTGCCGGGACAGGGACAGATACGCAGTATTTT
V gene: TRBV30
J gene: TRBJ2-3
clone size: NA
D gene: TRBD1

CDR3 protein: CASSIAGANTEAFF
CDR3 DNA: TGTGCCAGTAGTATAGCAGGTGCGAACACTGAAGCTTTCTTT
V gene: TRBV19
J gene: TRBJ1-1
clone size: NA
D gene: NA

CDR3 protein: CASTTGTGIGEQYF
CDR3 DNA: TGTGCCAGCACCACAGGGACGGGGATAGGGGAGCAGTACTTC
V gene: TRBV11-2
J gene: TRBJ2-7
clone size: NA
D gene: NA

CDR3 protein: CASSRGTGGAYGYTF
CDR3 DNA: TGTGCCAGCAGCCGGGGAACAGGGGGTGCCTATGGCTACACCTTC
V gene: TRBV14
J gene: TRBJ1-2
clone size: NA
D gene: TRBD1

CDR3 protein: CASSDSEVGNQPQHF
CDR3 DNA: TGTGCCAGCAGTGATTCCGAGGTTGGCAATCAGCCCCAGCATTTT
V gene: TRBV6-1
J gene: TRBJ1-5
clone size: once
D gene: NA